The clone carrying this TCR beta chain was seen a single time. Its antigen is still unknown. A read error may be the cause here, since a much bigger clone is one base away. Unique molecular identifiers were attached to individual cDNA molecules. TCRdb fed the 5' RACE reads into MiXCR, producing one record per CDR3 protein. Altogether around 67,000 distinct CDR3 sequences are present, approximately 12% being singletons, with the ten largest covering around 6.3%. The data were obtained in a study of early T cells in non-severe SARS-CoV-2 infection. Turning to the study itself: Sequenced bulk RNA came from whole blood that was unsorted, and chains were unpaired. Study-wide points: Reliance on VDJdb matching favored anti-spike CD8 responses; private and CD4 specificities were missed.

Input material: whole blood. The TCR originated in an adult who was a healthcare worker with PCR-confirmed SARS-CoV-2 infection or an uninfected control (not recorded which).

In nucleotides, the CDR3 is TGTGCCAGCATCTTACCGGGACCAGCGGAGCAGTTCTTC. This codes for CASILPGPAEQFF. The chain couples TRBV6-6 to TRBJ2-1, with D tentatively TRBD1 or TRBD2 (5 bases each). Germline V gives CDR1 MNHNY, CDR2 SVGAGI (reference sequence). Deletions cut 7 bases from V and 10 bases from J, with 17 bases between. This CDR3 spans 13 amino acids.